Listed here are 3 T cell receptor beta chains from one sample, sequenced in a study of blood T cells in healthy people across ages. Combining a sample-barcoded 5' primer with a J-beta primer mix, a second PCR ran for 7 to 11 cycles. In TCRdb, the 5' RACE reads were re-called with MiXCR into one record per CDR3 protein. This sample has roughly 1,500,000 distinct CDR3 sequences, with 34% found just once. Input material: blood. The receptors shown here come from a woman in her twenties or thirties in good health.

In this sample, this clonotype turned up a few times. This sequence joins TRBV13 and TRBJ2-7; weak D call: TRBD2 (5 bases). V was trimmed by 1 base and J by 2 bases, leaving 9 bases between them. The germline CDR1 and CDR2 sequences are PRHDT and FYEKMQ (reference sequence). The length of the CDR3 is 14 residues. CDR3 in DNA: TGTGCCAGCAGCTTAGTCGGGGTTCCCTACGAGCAGTACTTC. Amino acid sequence: CASSLVGVPYEQYF. The full variable domain, its missing parts supplied by reference TRBV13 and TRBJ2-7, is AAGVIQSPRHLIKEKRETATLKCYPIPRHDTVYWYQQGPGQDPQFLISFYEKMQSDKGSIPDRFSAQQFSDYHSELNMSSLELGDSALYFCASSLVGVPYEQYFGPGTRLTVT.

The V call is TRBV2, the J call TRBJ2-4; a possible D gene is TRBD1 (6 bases). The germline V gene encodes CDR1 SNHLY and CDR2 FYNNEI. This CDR3 is 15 amino acids long. V was clipped by 2 bases and J by 6 bases, with 14 bases between them. DNA of the CDR3: TGTGCCAGCAGTGAACTTGGGACATATAGAAACATTCAGTACTTC. This translates into CASSELGTYRNIQYF.

The chain employs TRBV4-2 and TRBJ2-3, with 11 bases lining up with TRBD2. Per germline, CDR1 LGHNA and CDR2 YNFKEQ. Germline trimming cut 0 bases from V and 3 bases from J; bases unmatched to any gene: 5. The CDR3 sequence is 17 residues long. The chain's CDR3 is CASSQEETSGITDTQYF. The CDR3 bases are TGTGCCAGCAGCCAAGAGGAGACTAGCGGGATTACAGATACGCAGTATTTT.